The 14 T cell receptor beta chains below all came from one sample that was sequenced in a study of naive and memory T cell subsets. Specified treatment: skin biopsy from PPD injection site in Mantoux-positive individual. An oligonucleotide containing a UMI was ligated to the 3' end of TCR cDNA. Ligated cDNA underwent four rounds of PCR with nested alpha and beta constant region primers and SP2. TCRdb re-derived calls from the UMI-ligation and nested PCR reads in MiXCR, one entry per CDR3 protein. The data hold tens of thousands of distinct CDR3 sequences, with roughly 6.6% observed a single time. Specimen: skin, collected from a tuberculin skin test site. The source is an adult in good health.

Only a few counts were recorded for this clonotype. This chain links TRBV18 with TRBJ2-7, with 12 positions matching TRBD1. The CDR3 sequence is 17 residues long. The junction had 10 bases not matched to a gene; V was cut back by 5 bases and J by 2 bases. CDR1 and CDR2 (germline): KGHSH, LQKENI. CDR3 loop: CASSFTGTGGKTYEQYF. The CDR3 coding sequence is TGTGCCAGCTCATTTACCGGGACAGGGGGCAAAACCTACGAGCAGTACTTC.

This clonotype was found a few times. The V and J genes are TRBV19 and TRBJ1-6; 8 positions agree with TRBD1. Germline V lookup: CDR1 LNHDA, CDR2 SQIVND (reference sequence). CDR3 length: 14 residues. Trimming took 6 bases from V and 11 from J; bases not matched to a gene: 9. The CDR3 DNA is TGTGCCAGTAGCACAGGGGGTGGTATGGCACCCCTCCACTTT. Encoded protein: CASSTGGGMAPLHF.

This clonotype was recorded many times. The chain links TRBV11-3 to TRBJ1-1; no clear D gene. The CDR3 covers 12 residues. Germline V gives CDR1 SGHNT, CDR2 YENEEA. V was cut by 3 bases and J by 5 bases, with 7 bases left in between. CDR3 DNA: TGTGCCAGCAGCTTCGCGGGTACTGAAGCTTTCTTT. Translating it yields CASSFAGTEAFF.

This clonotype has ten or more counts. The DNA for the CDR3 is TGTGCCAGCAGACCGGACAGGGCAGGTGGAAACACCATATATTTT. It specifies CASRPDRAGGNTIYF. The V gene is TRBV12-3 or TRBV12-4, the J gene TRBJ1-3; 8 bases agree with TRBD1. V dropped 6 bases and J dropped 3; count of bases not matched to a gene: 7. The CDR3 contains 15 residues.

Ten or more counts support this clonotype. The chain couples TRBV20-1 to TRBJ2-7; unclear D gene. Trimming stripped 0 bases from V and 2 bases from J, with 14 bases between. The CDR3 sequence is 15 residues long. CDR1 is DFQATT, CDR2 SNEGSKA, per germline (reference sequence). In DNA form, the CDR3 reads TGCAGTGCTAGAGATCCAGGCCAGACCCCCTACGAGCAGTACTTC. Translating it yields CSARDPGQTPYEQYF.

V gene TRBV7-8 combines with J gene TRBJ1-5, with no clear D. The CDR3 contains 14 residues. V lost 6 bases and J 4 bases, leaving 13 bases between the germline ends. CDR1 and CDR2 (germline): SGHVS, FQNEAQ. CDR3 DNA: TGTGCCAGCAGAGAGGGCCTAGGGAATCAGCCCCAGCATTTT. Translating it yields CASREGLGNQPQHF.

This clonotype appeared many times. The chain links TRBV6-1 to TRBJ1-5; D remains unclear. CDR3 size: 17 residues. CDR1 is MNHNS and CDR2 is SASEGT in the germline V gene. V lost 1 base and J lost 0, with 13 bases in between. CDR3 amino acids: CASSEVWGGNSNQPQHF. The CDR3 nucleotides read TGTGCCAGCAGTGAAGTGTGGGGTGGTAATAGCAATCAGCCCCAGCATTTT.

This clonotype was recorded a few times. The V and J genes are TRBV27 and TRBJ1-5; 10 positions agree with TRBD1. CDR1 and CDR2 (germline): MNHEY, SMNVEV (reference sequence). This CDR3 is 17 amino acids long. After removal of 2 bases from V and 4 bases from J, the junction contained 8 bases not matched to a gene. CDR3 region: CASSLTPRTGGNQPQHF. The CDR3 DNA sequence: TGTGCCAGCAGTTTAACCCCGCGGACAGGGGGGAATCAGCCCCAGCATTTT.

Many counts were recorded for this clonotype. The chain combines TRBV25-1 with TRBJ2-7, with TRBD1 matching over 7 bases. The CDR3 sequence is 16 residues long. The J segment lost 4 bases and the V segment lost 0 bases, leaving 9 bases of the junction unmatched. Germline CDR1 and CDR2: MGHDK and SYGVNS. CDR3 in amino acids: CASSEYRETGRYEQYF. CDR3 DNA: TGTGCCAGCAGTGAATATAGGGAGACAGGGAGATACGAGCAGTACTTC.

This clonotype was seen repeatedly, ten times or more. The chain employs TRBV20-1 and TRBJ1-1; D unresolved. From germline, CDR1 is DFQATT and CDR2 SNEGSKA (reference sequence). The CDR3 is made up of 12 amino acids. V lost 5 bases and J 3 bases, leaving 10 bases between the germline ends. The CDR3 DNA sequence: TGCAGTGCTGCCGATGGGTACACTGAAGCTTTCTTT. This gives the protein CSAADGYTEAFF.

This clonotype was seen more than once but under ten times. This chain joins TRBV5-1 and TRBJ1-1; a weak D match, TRBD1 (5 bases). The V end lost 0 bases, the J end lost 5 bases, and 11 bases lay between the germline ends. CDR3 length: 14 amino acids. CDR1 SGHRS and CDR2 YFSETQ come from the germline V gene. The CDR3 DNA reads TGCGCCAGCAGCTTGGGCCCCGGGGGTACTGAAGCTTTCTTT. It translates to CASSLGPGGTEAFF.

The J gene is TRBJ1-3, the V gene TRBV2, with D maybe TRBD1 (5 bases). Looked up from germline, CDR1 is SNHLY and CDR2 is FYNNEI. This CDR3 contains 13 residues. The V end lost 9 bases, the J end lost 0 bases, and 9 bases lay between the germline ends. The CDR3 here is CASTDSSGNTIYF. Written as DNA, the CDR3 is TGTGCCAGTACAGACAGCTCTGGAAACACCATATATTTT.

The CDR3 DNA reads as TGCAGTGCTGGCGAGCTCGACGAGCAGTACTTC. It codes for CSAGELDEQYF. The gene calls are TRBV20-1 and TRBJ2-7; no definite D call. Between the trimmed V and J ends, which lost 5 bases and 5 bases, there was a span of 10 bases. This CDR3 contains 11 residues. From germline, CDR1 is DFQATT and CDR2 SNEGSKA (reference sequence).

This clonotype has a count of ten or more. The V call is TRBV20-1, the J call TRBJ2-7, with TRBD1 as a possible D gene (6 bases). The ends were cut back, 7 bases at V and 1 base at J, with 11 bases in the middle. This CDR3 spans 12 amino acids. Germline V lookup: CDR1 DFQATT, CDR2 SNEGSKA (reference sequence). CDR3 coding DNA: TGCAGTGGAGCCAGGGGTTCCTACGAGCAGTACTTC. Translation gives CSGARGSYEQYF.